This record covers a single TCR beta chain. The germline V gene encodes CDR1 SGDLS and CDR2 YYNGEE. Between the trimmed V and J ends, which lost 3 bases and 5 bases, there was a span of 12 bases. CDR3 length: 13 amino acids. The PCR had 60 Vbeta and 13 Jbeta primers. Measured with immunoSEQ multiplex PCR; TCRdb has only the in-frame clones, and not every one. This table holds just over 50,000 clones. The source of the sample is a study of cytomegalovirus exposure and HLA in healthy donors. The V call is TRBV9, the J call TRBJ2-7, with a tentative D call TRBD2 (6 bases). This TCR was recovered from a woman in her fifties or sixties in good health and CMV-seropositive. Sample: PBMCs. As DNA, the CDR3 is TGTGCCAGCAGCGCTGGAGGCGGGGACGAGCAGTACTTC. Amino acids: CASSAGGGDEQYF.